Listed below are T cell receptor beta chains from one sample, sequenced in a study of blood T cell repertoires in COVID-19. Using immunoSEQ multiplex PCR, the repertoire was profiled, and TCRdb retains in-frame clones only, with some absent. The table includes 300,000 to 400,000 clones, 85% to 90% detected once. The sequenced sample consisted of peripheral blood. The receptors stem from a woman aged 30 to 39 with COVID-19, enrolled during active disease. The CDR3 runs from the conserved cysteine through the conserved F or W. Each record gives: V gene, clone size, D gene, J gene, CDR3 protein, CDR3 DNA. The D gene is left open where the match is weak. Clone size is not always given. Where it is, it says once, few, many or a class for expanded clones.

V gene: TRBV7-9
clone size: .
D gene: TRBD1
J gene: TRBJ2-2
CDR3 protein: CASSSSPGQGNTGELFF
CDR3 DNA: TGTGCCAGCAGTTCCTCCCCGGGACAGGGTAACACCGGGGAGCTGTTTTTT

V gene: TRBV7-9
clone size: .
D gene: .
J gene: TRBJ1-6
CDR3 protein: CASSLDGNKSPLHF
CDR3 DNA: TGTGCCAGCAGCTTAGACGGGAACAAGTCACCCCTCCACTTT

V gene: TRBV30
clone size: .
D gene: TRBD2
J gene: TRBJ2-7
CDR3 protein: CAWSSAGEWYEQYF
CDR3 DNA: TGTGCCTGGAGCTCAGCGGGAGAATGGTACGAGCAGTACTTC

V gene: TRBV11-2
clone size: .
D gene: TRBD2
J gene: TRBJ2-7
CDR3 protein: CASSQDREGLNEQYF
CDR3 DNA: TGTGCCAGCAGCCAAGACCGGGAGGGCCTTAACGAGCAGTACTTC

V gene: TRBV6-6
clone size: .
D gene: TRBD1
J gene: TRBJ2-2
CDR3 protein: CASSQRQGNTGELFF
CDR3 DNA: TGTGCCAGCAGTCAGAGACAGGGGAACACCGGGGAGCTGTTTTTT

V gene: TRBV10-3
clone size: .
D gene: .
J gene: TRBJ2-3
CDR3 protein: CAISRQEDTDTQYF
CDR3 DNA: TGTGCCATCAGCCGACAGGAGGACACAGATACGCAGTATTTT

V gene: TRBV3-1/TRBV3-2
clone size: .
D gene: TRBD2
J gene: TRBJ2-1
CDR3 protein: CASSPLGTRGANEQFF
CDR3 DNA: TGTGCCAGCAGCCCACTCGGGACTAGAGGGGCCAATGAGCAGTTCTTC

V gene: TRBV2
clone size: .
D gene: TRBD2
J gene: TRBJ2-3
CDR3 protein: CASTYTSGKKTDTQYF
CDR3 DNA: TGTGCCAGCACTTACACTAGCGGCAAGAAGACAGATACGCAGTATTTT

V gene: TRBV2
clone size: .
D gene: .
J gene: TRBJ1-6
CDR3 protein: CASSGRTHNSPLHF
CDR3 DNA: TGTGCCAGCAGTGGCCGGACTCATAATTCACCCCTCCACTTT

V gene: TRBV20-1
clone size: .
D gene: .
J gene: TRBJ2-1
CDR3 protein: CSASLGARNEQFF
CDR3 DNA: TGCAGTGCTAGTCTCGGAGCACGGAATGAGCAGTTCTTC

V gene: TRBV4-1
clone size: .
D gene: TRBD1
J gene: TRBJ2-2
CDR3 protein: CASSPQGAGTGELFF
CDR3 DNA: TGCGCCAGCAGCCCACAGGGGGCAGGCACCGGGGAGCTGTTTTTT

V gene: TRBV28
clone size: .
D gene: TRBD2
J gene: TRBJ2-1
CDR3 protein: CASRDGTSGNPGVNEQFF
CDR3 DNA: TGTGCCAGCAGAGATGGGACTAGCGGAAACCCTGGGGTGAATGAGCAGTTCTTC

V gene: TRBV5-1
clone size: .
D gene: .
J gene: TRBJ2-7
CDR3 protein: CASSPLSSYEQYF
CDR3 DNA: TGCGCCAGCAGCCCATTGAGCTCCTACGAGCAGTACTTC

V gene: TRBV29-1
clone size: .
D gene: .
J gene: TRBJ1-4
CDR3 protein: CSVGRGEKLFF
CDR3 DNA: TGCAGCGTTGGGAGGGGTGAAAAACTGTTTTTT

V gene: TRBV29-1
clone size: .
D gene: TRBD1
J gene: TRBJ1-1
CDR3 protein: CSVEGQGQGEAFF
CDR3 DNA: TGCAGCGTTGAAGGACAGGGCCAAGGTGAAGCTTTCTTT

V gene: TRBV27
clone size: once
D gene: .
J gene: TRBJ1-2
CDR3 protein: CASSPRGGVYGYTF
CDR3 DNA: TGTGCCAGCAGTCCCCGGGGGGGCGTCTATGGCTACACCTTC

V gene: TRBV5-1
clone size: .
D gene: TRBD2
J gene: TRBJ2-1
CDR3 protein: CASSLAIASGTANEQFF
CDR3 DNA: TGCGCCAGCAGCTTGGCCATCGCTAGCGGGACCGCAAATGAGCAGTTCTTC

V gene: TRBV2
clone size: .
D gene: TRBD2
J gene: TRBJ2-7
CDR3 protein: CASRSAGTSGTYEQYF
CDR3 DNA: TGTGCCAGCAGGTCCGCCGGGACTAGCGGAACCTACGAGCAGTACTTC